The present T cell receptor (beta chain) was sequenced within a study of blood T cell repertoires in COVID-19 (TCRdb year 2020). As for the study more broadly: Collaborator samples came from the United States, Italy and Spain and covered acute and convalescent phases of COVID-19. Where HLA class I and class II types were available, the types were taken from metadata supplied by the sample provider, not from assay-based typing. The dataset comprised deeply sampled blood TCRbeta repertoires from subjects exposed to, actively infected with, or recovered from COVID-19. Sample metadata almost always included a de-identified subject ID, COVID-19 status, age in years and sex. The samples were drawn from two sources: the first 160 participants of the ongoing ImmuneRACE study, and over 1,000 subjects contributed by 6 global collaborators. A freely available public database, intended as a resource for researchers studying the immune response to SARS-CoV-2, is where the repertoires were released. The prospective study material was composed of cDNA or gDNA derived from T cells, B-cell-depleted T cells, or PBMCs.

Trimming takes 0 bases off V and 6 bases off J; junction bases not matched to a gene: 4. The CDR3, cysteine through phenylalanine, is 13 amino acids long. Solely the CDR3 DNA is kept, with 39 bases framed from the first base. CDR1 GTSNPN and CDR2 SVGIG were looked up in the germline V gene (reference sequence). One collaborating source in Seattle enrolled patients while the patients were actively infected and followed the patients over time throughout the course of disease. Each collaborating institution followed its own protocols to collect whole blood in K2EDTA tubes. For TCRbeta analysis, collaborator samples were shipped as frozen whole blood, as isolated PBMCs, or as DNA extracted from either sample type. A note on this clone: What this receptor recognizes is not known. No base quality values were provided; no much bigger clone lies one nucleotide off.

General findings and caveats noted by the study authors: Clinical and demographic metadata were provided uncurated, with the amount varying by source and participant.

The immunoSEQ Assay, a bias-controlled multiplex PCR, was used to amplify TCRbeta CDR3 regions from genomic DNA. The original pipeline was this. The number of nucleated cells in each sample was estimated by amplification of reference gene primers within the assay. To quantify the absolute abundance of each unique TCRbeta CDR3 rearrangement, sequence reads were collapsed and filtered. For each sample, productive Simpson clonality was calculated as the square root of Simpson's diversity index over productive rearrangements. Imported from immuneACCESS, the table was reduced by TCRdb to in-frame sequences with V and J called. These copies leave out some clones; in studies compared against another copy, an unresolved V gene accounts for under half, and the cause of the remainder is not known. From that table come the V and J calls and clone size; the DNA was used to work out D and trimming. The sample data list 300,000 to 350,000 clones, and under 90% of these were observed just once. The top ten clonotypes cover roughly 2.9% of the sample.

Sequencing was done on a sample of peripheral blood. This receptor was obtained from a young woman with COVID-19, enrolled during active disease. The chain is assembled from TRBV30 and TRBJ1-1; TRBD1 fits 7 bases in the junction. The DNA reads as follows: TGTGCCTGGAGTGTCCTGCAGGGGGCTGAAGCTTTCTTT. It specifies CAWSVLQGAEAFF.